The 9 T cell receptor beta chains presented below share a single source sample, sequenced in a study of cytomegalovirus exposure and HLA in healthy donors. PCR was performed using 60 Vbeta and 13 Jbeta primers. Sequencing was performed with immunoSEQ multiplex PCR; in TCRdb, only in-frame clones are kept and a portion is missing. The sample lists 80,000 to 95,000 clones; roughly 60% were seen once. Sequencing was done on a sample of PBMCs. The receptors originated from a human donor in good health.

The chain is built from TRBV5-4 and TRBJ1-6; 11 nucleotides align to TRBD1. Per germline, CDR1 SGHNT and CDR2 YYREEE (reference sequence). The CDR3 runs 15 residues. With V trimmed by 4 bases and J by 8 bases, 5 bases remained unmatched. CDR3 sequence: CASSTRDRGDSPLHF. CDR3 sequence (DNA): TGTGCCAGCAGCACGCGGGACAGGGGGGATTCACCCCTCCACTTT.

The chain uses TRBV5-4 and TRBJ1-6, with 7 bases fitting TRBD1. This CDR3 comprises 14 residues. Germline assignment: CDR1 SGHNT and CDR2 YYREEE (reference sequence). V was pared by 2 bases and J by 8 bases, with 4 bases of the junction left unmatched. CDR3 in amino acids: CASSLRQGYSPLHF. For the CDR3, the DNA is TGTGCCAGCAGCTTAAGACAGGGTTATTCACCCCTCCACTTT.

V is TRBV6-1 and J is TRBJ2-2; 9 bases agree with TRBD1. Germline V gene sequence: CDR1 MNHNS, CDR2 SASEGT. This CDR3 contains 15 residues. The V segment lost 6 bases and the J segment 6 bases; nucleotides outside the gene matches: 8. The CDR3 loop reads CASRQQGAVSGELFF. As DNA, the CDR3 is TGTGCCAGCAGACAACAGGGGGCTGTATCCGGGGAGCTGTTTTTT.

The V gene is TRBV5-4, the J gene TRBJ2-3; 12 bases agree with TRBD2. CDR3 size: 16 residues. Germline V gene data show CDR1 as SGHNT and CDR2 as YYREEE (reference sequence). J was trimmed by 1 base and V by 1 base; bases with no gene match: 1. The CDR3 DNA reads TGTGCCAGCAGCTTGCTAGCGGGGGGGCGCACAGATACGCAGTATTTT. The encoded protein is CASSLLAGGRTDTQYF.

This clone was counted between two and nine times. For the CDR3, the DNA is TGTGCCAGCAGCTTGAAACGAGAAAACTATGGCTACACCTTC. This encodes CASSLKRENYGYTF. The rearrangement uses TRBV5-4 and TRBJ1-2, with D uncertain. CDR3 length equals 14 residues. Germline assignment: CDR1 SGHNT and CDR2 YYREEE (reference sequence). Deletions cut 1 base from V and 2 bases from J, with 9 bases between. The variable domain in full, with the rest retrieved from reference TRBV5-4 and TRBJ1-2, is ETGVTQSPTHLIKTRGQQVTLRCSSQSGHNTVSWYQQALGQGPQFIFQYYREEENGRGNFPPRFSGLQFPNYSSELNVNALELDDSALYLCASSLKRENYGYTFGSGTRLTVV.

The V call is TRBV29-1, the J call TRBJ1-1; D perhaps matches TRBD1 (6 bases). The ends were cut back, 6 bases at V and 5 bases at J, with 13 bases in the middle. Germline-derived CDR1 and CDR2 are SQVTM and ANQGSEA. The CDR3 spans 12 residues. Here the CDR3 reads CSVATQGTEAFF. In DNA, the CDR3 is TGCAGCGTCGCCACGCAGGGGACTGAAGCTTTCTTT.

This CDR3 is CAISGVDYSYEQYF. Here the CDR3 DNA reads TGTGCCATCAGTGGCGTAGACTACTCCTACGAGCAGTACTTC. This sequence joins TRBV10-3 and TRBJ2-7, with a tentative D call TRBD2 (5 bases). CDR1 is ENHRY and CDR2 is SYGVKD in the germline V gene. V was clipped by 4 bases and J by 0 bases, with 10 bases between them. This CDR3 comprises 14 residues.

V usage is TRBV30 and J usage is TRBJ1-4, with D hard to call. The CDR3 length is 14 residues. Deletions cut 1 base from V and 8 bases from J, with 14 bases between. Germline-derived CDR1 and CDR2 are GTSNPN and SVGIG (reference sequence). The DNA of the CDR3 is TGTGCCTGGAGTGAAAACAGCCTTGAGGAAAAACTGTTTTTT. Its protein is CAWSENSLEEKLFF.

This clone was seen a few times. This sequence joins TRBV7-2 and TRBJ2-5, with 12 bases that match TRBD2. The germline CDR1 and CDR2 sequences are SGHTA and FQGNSA. The CDR3 totals 18 residues. J gave up 4 bases and V 0 bases, and 9 bases lay outside the gene matches. CDR3 sequence: CASSLALMTSGGRETQYF. The DNA for the CDR3 is TGTGCCAGCAGCTTAGCGCTAATGACTAGCGGGGGCCGAGAGACCCAGTACTTC.